This T cell receptor beta chain was recovered during a study of brain T cells in children with intractable seizures. The sequenced cases were selected for having the highest brain T cell transcript signatures. A word on this clone: As yet, its antigen is unknown.

Per germline, CDR1 GTSNPN and CDR2 SVGIG (reference sequence). V shed 1 base and J shed 0 bases, with 9 bases lying between them. The CDR3 sequence is 14 residues long. Method: immunoSEQ multiplex PCR; TCRdb's copy keeps in-frame clones and lacks some. The sample yields over 7,000 clones, 69% seen once. General study results and limits: Absence of clones before surgery may stem from lower sequencing depth.

The receptor's source is a girl aged 2 to 9 with tuberous sclerosis and intractable seizures. Specimen: resected brain tissue, collected at surgery. This rearrangement joins TRBV30 to TRBJ1-1; no definite D call. DNA for the CDR3: TGTGCCTGGAGTGACCTGGCGATGAACACTGAAGCTTTCTTT. Residues: CAWSDLAMNTEAFF.